These 31 T cell receptor beta chains were all obtained from the same sample, sequenced in a study of shared clonotypes between healthy human individuals. Sequenced by immunoSEQ multiplex PCR; TCRdb stores in-frame clones only, minus some. The sample yields over a million clones, about four fifths seen once. Sequencing was done on a sample of memory CD4+ T cells from PBMCs. The sample's subset: CD45RA-negative fraction. The receptors derive from a man aged 18 to 30 in good health. Some clones in this sample may be carry-over from other donors' samples.

This clone has a handful of counts. The gene calls are TRBV30 and TRBJ1-3, with D perhaps matching TRBD1 (5 bases). CDR3 length equals 15 residues. Germline V gene data show CDR1 as GTSNPN and CDR2 as SVGIG (reference sequence). Between the trimmed V and J ends, which lost 1 base and 7 bases, there was a span of 17 bases. CDR3 protein: CAWSESGARGNTIYF. CDR3 sequence (DNA): TGTGCCTGGAGTGAGTCCGGGGCCCGGGGGAACACCATATATTTT.

The rearrangement joins TRBV28 to TRBJ2-5, with 15 bases identical to TRBD2. With 5 bases clipped from V and 4 bases from J, the junction kept 2 bases outside the gene matches. The V gene's germline CDR1 is MDHEN and CDR2 SYDVKM. The CDR3 contains 15 residues. CDR3: CASSVGLAGGETQYF. The DNA of the CDR3 is TGTGCCAGCAGTGTGGGACTAGCGGGAGGAGAGACCCAGTACTTC.

The V call is TRBV14, the J call TRBJ1-1, with no clear D. V gave up 4 bases and J gave up 0 bases, with 6 bases separating them. The CDR3 covers 13 residues. CDR1 and CDR2 (germline): SGHDN, FVKESK. The CDR3 DNA follows: TGTGCCAGCAGCCGACTTATGAACACTGAAGCTTTCTTT. Translated, it gives CASSRLMNTEAFF.

V is TRBV5-3 and J is TRBJ2-7; 11 nucleotides match TRBD1. TRBV5-3 is known as an ORF, though its function is uncertain. V shed 4 bases, J shed 6 bases, and the junction held 3 bases outside the gene matches. The CDR3 sequence is 13 residues long. The CDR3 nucleotides read TGTGCCAGAAGCCCGGGACAGGGGGGCGAGCAGTACTTC. Its translation: CARSPGQGGEQYF.

The V gene is TRBV30, the J gene TRBJ1-5, with TRBD1 as a possible D gene (6 bases). The CDR3 is made up of 14 amino acids. Germline V lookup: CDR1 GTSNPN, CDR2 SVGIG (reference sequence). The ends were cut back, 0 bases at V and 7 bases at J, with 13 bases in the middle. As DNA, the CDR3 is TGTGCCTGGAGTGTAGGGGGACGAGGCCAGCCCCAGCATTTT. Protein sequence: CAWSVGGRGQPQHF.

Of note for this clone: The identical CDR3 is also encoded by other nucleotide sequences in the sample. The chain employs TRBV7-3 and TRBJ2-3; 13 bases agree with TRBD2. The CDR3 sequence is 15 residues long. Trimming cost V 5 bases and J 3 bases; bases outside gene matches: 2. Germline V lookup: CDR1 SGHTA, CDR2 FQGTGA. In DNA form, the CDR3 reads TGTGCCAGCAGCCTGACTAGCGGGAGGACAGATACGCAGTATTTT. This codes for CASSLTSGRTDTQYF.

This chain joins TRBV5-1 and TRBJ2-7; TRBD2 matches at 8 bases. The V segment lost 1 base and the J segment 5 bases; nucleotides outside the gene matches: 8. Looked up from germline, CDR1 is SGHRS and CDR2 is YFSETQ. The CDR3 covers 15 residues. The CDR3 region has the DNA TGCGCCAGCAGCTTGATTCCGGGAGGGCCCAACGAGCAGTACTTC. This translates into CASSLIPGGPNEQYF.

The rearrangement joins TRBV7-9 to TRBJ1-2; 8 bases match TRBD1. CDR3 length equals 13 residues. Germline loops: CDR1 SEHNR, CDR2 FQNEAQ (reference sequence). After removal of 1 base from V and 7 bases from J, the junction contained 2 bases not matched to a gene. The CDR3: CASSLGTGRGYTF. The CDR3 DNA follows: TGTGCCAGCAGCTTAGGGACAGGGCGTGGCTACACCTTC.

As for this clone: A much larger clone differs by one base, so this may be a read error. Other DNA sequences from this sample encode an identical CDR3 as well. The chain carries TRBV29-1 and TRBJ2-2; D possibly corresponds to TRBD1 (6 bases). Germline assignment: CDR1 SQVTM and CDR2 ANQGSEA. V was clipped by 6 bases and J by 1 base, with 18 bases between them. This CDR3 region has 16 residues. The CDR3 DNA reads as TGCAGCGTGGGGGCAGGTTGGGGGATGAACACCGGGGAGCTGTTTTTT. Amino acid sequence: CSVGAGWGMNTGELFF.

This clone has a single count. The V gene is TRBV28, the J gene TRBJ2-7, with 8 bases that match TRBD2. Germline CDR1 and CDR2: MDHEN and SYDVKM. The CDR3 runs to 18 residues. V gave up 6 bases and J gave up 0 bases; unmatched junction bases: 16. The CDR3 nucleotides read TGTGCCAGCAGCCCCTCCGGGGGGGGTACCTATGGCTCCTACGAGCAGTACTTC. This encodes CASSPSGGGTYGSYEQYF.

The V gene is TRBV7-7, the J gene TRBJ2-3, with 14 bases that match TRBD2. From germline, CDR1 is SSHAT and CDR2 FNYEAQ (reference sequence). V trimming: 5 bases; J trimming: 1 base; junction bases outside the gene matches: 5. This CDR3 spans 17 amino acids. The DNA for the CDR3 is TGTGCCAGCAGCCTCGGGACTAGCGGGGGACGCACAGATACGCAGTATTTT. It codes for CASSLGTSGGRTDTQYF. Based on the CDR3 plus reference TRBV7-7 and TRBJ2-3, the full variable domain is GAGVSQSPRYKVTKRGQDVTLRCDPISSHATLYWYQQALGQGPEFLTYFNYEAQPDKSGLPSDRFSAERPEGSISTLTIQRTEQRDSAMYRCASSLGTSGGRTDTQYFGPGTRLTVL.

V gene TRBV7-9 combines with J gene TRBJ1-2, with unresolved D. The CDR3 spans 15 residues. Germline values: CDR1 SEHNR, CDR2 FQNEAQ (reference sequence). V was pared by 2 bases and J by 7 bases, with 17 bases between. The CDR3 region is CASSLSGRGVVGYTF. In DNA form, the CDR3 reads TGTGCCAGCAGCTTAAGTGGACGGGGAGTGGTTGGCTACACCTTC.

As to this clone: Other DNA sequences from this sample encode an identical CDR3 as well. The V and J genes are TRBV5-1 and TRBJ1-5, with 7 bases that match TRBD1. The junction had 4 bases not matched to a gene; V was cut back by 5 bases and J by 2 bases. Germline CDR1 and CDR2: SGHRS and YFSETQ. The CDR3 contains 14 residues. CDR3 in amino acids: CASSSTGGNQPQHF. For the CDR3, the DNA is TGCGCCAGCAGTTCTACAGGGGGCAATCAGCCCCAGCATTTT.

This clone is a singleton in its sample. J is TRBJ2-6 and V is TRBV5-1; the match to TRBD1 covers 9 bases. Germline V gene sequence: CDR1 SGHRS, CDR2 YFSETQ. After removal of 4 bases from V and 1 base from J, the junction contained 3 bases not matched to a gene. This CDR3 is built from 16 residues. The CDR3 DNA follows: TGCGCCAGCAGCACGGGACAGGGATCTGGGGCCAACGTCCTGACTTTC. Translated, it gives CASSTGQGSGANVLTF.

This clone was observed at least ten times. The rearrangement joins TRBV11-2 to TRBJ1-2; D unclear. The CDR3 length is 13 residues. Trimming cost V 5 bases and J 2 bases, with 9 bases left between them. CDR1 and CDR2 from the germline V gene are SGHAT and FQNNGV. CDR3 residues: CASSPSQNYGYTF. For the CDR3, the DNA is TGTGCCAGCAGCCCAAGTCAGAACTATGGCTACACCTTC. The whole variable domain, remainder taken from reference TRBV11-2 and TRBJ1-2, is EAGVAQSPRYKIIEKRQSVAFWCNPISGHATLYWYQQILGQGPKLLIQFQNNGVVDDSQLPKDRFSAERLKGVDSTLKIQPAKLEDSAVYLCASSPSQNYGYTFGSGTRLTVV.

This clone turned up a few times. This chain connects TRBV28 to TRBJ2-1, with TRBD2 as a possible D gene (6 bases). V lost 6 bases, J lost 7 bases, and 22 bases lay in between. In germline, CDR1 is MDHEN, CDR2 SYDVKM. The CDR3 has 16 residues. CDR3 amino acids: CASRIGGAGGENEQFF. In DNA, the CDR3 is TGTGCCAGCAGAATAGGAGGAGCGGGCGGTGAGAATGAGCAGTTCTTC.

J is TRBJ2-7 and V is TRBV6-5, with 7 bases lining up with TRBD1. V lost 6 bases to trimming and J lost 4 bases; unmatched junction nucleotides: 6. The CDR3 has 13 amino acids. Germline loops: CDR1 MNHEY, CDR2 SVGAGI. The CDR3 spells CASRPTGVYEQYF. The DNA for the CDR3 is TGTGCCAGCAGACCTACAGGGGTTTACGAGCAGTACTTC.

The rearrangement links TRBV5-1 to TRBJ2-1, with D possibly matching TRBD2 (5 bases). The V gene's germline CDR1 is SGHRS and CDR2 YFSETQ. The CDR3 length is 18 residues. V was shortened by 0 bases and J by 0 bases, with 16 bases between the two germline ends. The CDR3 region is CASSLGTRAASSYNEQFF. The CDR3 nucleotides are TGCGCCAGCAGCTTGGGGACCCGAGCGGCCAGCTCCTACAATGAGCAGTTCTTC. Together with reference TRBV5-1 and TRBJ2-1, the CDR3 gives the full variable domain: KAGVTQTPRYLIKTRGQQVTLSCSPISGHRSVSWYQQTPGQGLQFLFEYFSETQRNKGNFPGRFSGRQFSNSRSEMNVSTLELGDSALYLCASSLGTRAASSYNEQFFGPGTRLTVL.

The chain is built from TRBV6-1 and TRBJ2-7; 11 bases line up with TRBD2. The ends lost 5 bases at V and 1 base at J; junction bases unmatched: 1. This CDR3 is built from 14 residues. Germline lookup yields CDR1 MNHNS and CDR2 SASEGT. The CDR3, as DNA: TGTGCCAGCAGTCCTAGCGGGGGGTCCTACGAGCAGTACTTC. Translating gives CASSPSGGSYEQYF.

Concerning this clone itself: The same CDR3 also results from other DNA sequences found in this sample. This sequence joins TRBV5-1 and TRBJ2-5; D possibly corresponds to TRBD1 (6 bases). CDR3 size: 15 residues. Germline loops: CDR1 SGHRS, CDR2 YFSETQ. V gave up 4 bases and J gave up 2 bases, with 15 bases separating them. The CDR3 region is CASSLVGTRQETQYF. The CDR3 region has the DNA TGCGCCAGCAGCCTAGTTGGGACACGACAAGAGACCCAGTACTTC.

The chain joins TRBV29-1 to TRBJ1-1, with TRBD1 matching over 7 bases. V dropped 6 bases and J dropped 2; count of bases not matched to a gene: 6. The germline V gene has CDR1 SQVTM and CDR2 ANQGSEA. This CDR3 region has 13 residues. The CDR3 loop reads CSVLTGSNTEAFF. Here the CDR3 DNA reads TGCAGCGTCTTGACAGGGAGTAACACTGAAGCTTTCTTT.

The sample holds one count of this clone. The chain has TRBV7-2 and TRBJ2-3; a possible D gene is TRBD2 (6 bases). The V end was cut by 6 bases, the J end by 5 bases, with 21 bases between. The CDR3 runs to 16 residues. Germline V lookup: CDR1 SGHTA, CDR2 FQGNSA. The CDR3 spells CASSLGGALGVDTQYF. DNA for the CDR3: TGTGCCAGCAGTTTGGGAGGAGCACTGGGGGTAGATACGCAGTATTTT.

The rearrangement joins TRBV6-5 to TRBJ1-6; 10 bases fit TRBD1. The CDR3 runs to 14 residues. Germline values: CDR1 MNHEY, CDR2 SVGAGI. V lost 5 bases to trimming and J lost 10 bases; unmatched junction nucleotides: 5. The CDR3 loop is CASSRTGGESPLHF. The CDR3 DNA is TGTGCCAGCAGTCGGACAGGGGGGGAGTCACCCCTCCACTTT.

This clone was seen a handful of times. As the CDR3 is not closed by the conserved phenylalanine or tryptophan, this likely results from a read error. The DNA is omitted, as the CDR3 cannot be located on it reliably, and the CDR3 follows TCRdb's listing. The chain joins TRBV2 to TRBJ2-7; TRBD1 is the table's D call and was not checked against the DNA. Including both end residues, the CDR3 is 16 amino acids long. From germline, CDR1 is SNHLY and CDR2 FYNNEI. The CDR3 reads CASSEKGFGLGNRGLL.

The chain couples TRBV18 to TRBJ1-2, with 8 bases fitting TRBD1. The V segment lost 3 bases and the J segment 4 bases; nucleotides outside the gene matches: 10. CDR1 and CDR2 (germline): KGHSH, LQKENI. There are 16 residues in the CDR3. The CDR3 DNA is TGTGCCAGCTCACCTGCAGGCCAGGGGGCTCTCTATGGCTACACCTTC. Translated, it gives CASSPAGQGALYGYTF.

The chain carries TRBV18 and TRBJ2-7; TRBD1 matches at 7 bases. CDR1 and CDR2 (germline): KGHSH, LQKENI. CDR3 size: 16 residues. With 2 bases clipped from V and 1 base from J, the junction kept 8 bases outside the gene matches. DNA of the CDR3: TGTGCCAGCTCACCATCCCGGGACAGAGGTTCCTACGAGCAGTACTTC. Its protein product is CASSPSRDRGSYEQYF. The whole variable domain, remainder taken from reference TRBV18 and TRBJ2-7, is NAGVMQNPRHLVRRRGQEARLRCSPMKGHSHVYWYRQLPEEGLKFMVYLQKENIIDESGMPKERFSAEFPKEGPSILRIQQVVRGDSAAYFCASSPSRDRGSYEQYFGPGTRLTVT.

This clone has more than one count but fewer than ten. The gene calls are TRBV30 and TRBJ1-2; no reliable D call. Germline lookup yields CDR1 GTSNPN and CDR2 SVGIG (reference sequence). The CDR3 is made up of 12 amino acids. Trimming removed 1 base from V and 7 bases from J, with 10 bases in between. The CDR3 region has the DNA TGTGCCTGGAGTGGTTCGGGGTCTGGCTACACCTTC. Translated, it gives CAWSGSGSGYTF.

This clone was seen more than once but under ten times. The chain joins TRBV4-2 to TRBJ1-2; the match to TRBD1 covers 11 bases. The V and J ends lost 3 bases and 8 bases, in that order; junction bases with no gene match: 8. The CDR3 has 15 residues. Germline values: CDR1 LGHNA, CDR2 YNFKEQ. The CDR3 reads CASSQAGTGGSGYTF. DNA for the CDR3: TGTGCCAGCAGCCAGGCTGGGACAGGGGGGTCCGGCTACACCTTC.

The table lists this clone with a few counts. V is TRBV18 and J is TRBJ1-5, with 10 bases fitting TRBD1. Trimming cost V 5 bases and J 6 bases; bases outside gene matches: 7. Germline V CDR1 and CDR2: KGHSH, LQKENI. CDR3 length equals 15 residues. CDR3 sequence reads: CASSMDRGEGQPQHF. CDR3 bases: TGTGCCAGCTCAATGGACAGGGGGGAGGGTCAGCCCCAGCATTTT.

The V and J genes are TRBV2 and TRBJ2-3; TRBD1 might be the D (6 bases). Germline lookup yields CDR1 SNHLY and CDR2 FYNNEI. This CDR3 is built from 13 residues. V lost 2 bases, J lost 6 bases, and 9 bases lay in between. The CDR3 region has the DNA TGTGCCAGCAGTGAACAGGGGCAGGATACGCAGTATTTT. It is translated as CASSEQGQDTQYF.

V is TRBV21-1 and J is TRBJ2-3; TRBD1 reflects the table's D call only, with no check against the DNA. TRBV21-1 is classified as a pseudogene. The CDR3 totals 16 residues. Here the CDR3 reads CASSKGQGIVTDTQYF. CDR3 DNA sequence: TGTGCCAGCAGCAAGGGTCAGGGGATTGTAACAGATACGCAGTATTTT.